The 20 T cell receptor beta chains given below trace back to one sample, sequenced in a study of identifying expanded T cells in peripheral blood. The table came from immunoSEQ multiplex PCR; TCRdb's copy has only in-frame clones and leaves some out. The table has about 85,000 clones, approximately 91% seen once; the top ten hold around 3%. Sequencing was carried out using blood. The receptors were gathered from a person between 18 and 70 years old in good health.

Worth noting for this clone: This sample also contains other DNA sequences that code for the same CDR3. The V and J genes are TRBV6-5 and TRBJ1-3; TRBD1 matches at 9 bases. The germline CDR1 and CDR2 sequences are MNHEY and SVGAGI. The CDR3 is 15 amino acids. After removal of 2 bases from V and 4 bases from J, the junction contained 3 bases not matched to a gene. CDR3 sequence: CASSYGQGRGNTIYF. CDR3 sequence (DNA): TGTGCCAGCAGTTACGGACAGGGGCGAGGAAACACCATATATTTT.

The chain links TRBV28 to TRBJ1-5, with D perhaps matching TRBD1 (5 bases). Trimming shortened V by 6 bases and J by 0 bases, and 18 bases separated the two germline ends. Germline CDR1 is MDHEN and CDR2 is SYDVKM. The CDR3 has 17 residues. The CDR3, as DNA: TGTGCCAGCAGGACAGCCGGAGGCCTATATAGCAATCAGCCCCAGCATTTT. Translation gives CASRTAGGLYSNQPQHF.

V gene TRBV4-3 combines with J gene TRBJ1-4; D gene unclear. The ends were cut back, 1 base at V and 5 bases at J, with 11 bases in the middle. The germline CDR1 and CDR2 sequences are LGHNA and YSLEER. This CDR3 contains 15 residues. The CDR3 here is CASSQGAARNEKLFF. DNA of the CDR3: TGCGCCAGCAGCCAAGGGGCGGCCAGGAATGAAAAACTGTTTTTT.

This chain links TRBV4-2 with TRBJ2-3, with D possibly being TRBD2 (5 bases). Germline V lookup: CDR1 LGHNA, CDR2 YNFKEQ. V lost 0 bases, J lost 4 bases, and 14 bases lay in between. This CDR3 contains 16 residues. The CDR3 region has the DNA TGTGCCAGCAGCCAAGATCAGGTGGGAGAGTCAGATACGCAGTATTTT. Amino acid sequence: CASSQDQVGESDTQYF.

The V gene is TRBV29-1, the J gene TRBJ2-7; D is undetermined. Germline CDR1 reads SQVTM; CDR2 reads ANQGSEA. CDR3 length: 11 amino acids. The V and J ends lost 2 bases and 4 bases respectively, with 6 bases between them. The CDR3 DNA reads as TGCAGCGTTGAACAGAGGTACGAGCAGTACTTC. Translated: CSVEQRYEQYF.

The gene calls are TRBV13 and TRBJ1-2; no clear D gene. V lost 0 bases to trimming and J lost 4 bases, with 3 bases between them. Germline V gene sequence: CDR1 PRHDT, CDR2 FYEKMQ (reference sequence). There are 12 residues in the CDR3. The CDR3 reads CASSLGSYGYTF. CDR3 coding DNA: TGTGCCAGCAGCTTAGGCAGCTATGGCTACACCTTC.

The rearrangement joins TRBV11-3 to TRBJ2-2; TRBD1 aligns across 7 bases. CDR1 and CDR2 (germline): SGHNT, YENEEA. The CDR3 consists of 14 residues. J lost 5 bases, V lost 0 bases, and 0 bases had no gene match. The CDR3 bases are TGTGCCAGCAGCTTAGACAGGGGGACCGGGGAGCTGTTTTTT. As protein: CASSLDRGTGELFF.

The chain recombines TRBV2 with TRBJ1-2; D is ambiguous. The CDR3 length is 11 residues. V was cut by 4 bases and J by 5 bases, with 5 bases left in between. Per germline, CDR1 SNHLY and CDR2 FYNNEI. The CDR3 bases are TGTGCCAGCAGTGCGCAATATGGCTACACCTTC. Translating it yields CASSAQYGYTF.

Worth noting for this clone: The same CDR3 can be traced to other DNA sequences in this sample. V gene TRBV25-1 combines with J gene TRBJ2-2; TRBD2 aligns across 10 bases. Trimming removed 6 bases from V and 0 bases from J; junction bases left unmatched: 1. This CDR3 region has 15 residues. The germline V gene encodes CDR1 MGHDK and CDR2 SYGVNS. CDR3 loop: CASRGLAANTGELFF. In DNA form, the CDR3 reads TGTGCCAGCAGAGGACTAGCGGCGAACACCGGGGAGCTGTTTTTT.

The V and J genes are TRBV6-5 and TRBJ2-7, with a weak D call TRBD2 (6 bases). This CDR3 is built from 13 residues. CDR1 and CDR2 from the germline V gene are MNHEY and SVGAGI. V lost 6 bases, J lost 0 bases, and 9 bases lay in between. In DNA, the CDR3 is TGTGCCAGCAGGCCCGGGAGCTCCTACGAGCAGTACTTC. Protein sequence: CASRPGSSYEQYF.

This clone was observed once. The chain joins TRBV5-1 to TRBJ1-1; D is possibly TRBD1 (5 bases). The CDR3 runs 16 residues. Between the trimmed V and J ends, which lost 3 bases and 0 bases, there was a span of 15 bases. CDR1 is SGHRS and CDR2 is YFSETQ in the germline V gene. CDR3 sequence: CASSSRESNMNTEAFF. The CDR3 DNA follows: TGCGCCAGCAGCTCCAGGGAATCGAATATGAACACTGAAGCTTTCTTT.

The genes are TRBV5-1 and TRBJ2-7; 7 positions match TRBD2. The CDR3 is 15 residues long. With 3 bases clipped from V and 7 bases from J, the junction kept 13 bases outside the gene matches. Germline V gene lookup returns CDR1 SGHRS and CDR2 YFSETQ. CDR3 residues: CASSSVREGPGEQYF. The DNA of the CDR3 is TGCGCCAGCAGCTCAGTTAGGGAGGGCCCGGGGGAGCAGTACTTC.

The chain carries TRBV11-2 and TRBJ2-2; a possible D gene is TRBD2 (7 bases). The CDR3 consists of 16 residues. V shed 2 bases and J shed 6 bases, with 16 bases lying between them. Germline V CDR1 and CDR2: SGHAT, FQNNGV. The CDR3 bases are TGTGCCAGCAGCTTAAGAGGGGGGGTTTCGGCCGGGGAGCTGTTTTTT. Amino acid sequence: CASSLRGGVSAGELFF.

This clone has only one observation. This chain links TRBV6-5 with TRBJ2-2, with D tentatively TRBD1 or TRBD2 (6 bases each). The CDR3 spans 15 residues. The V end lost 5 bases, the J end lost 5 bases, and 15 bases lay between the germline ends. CDR1 and CDR2 from the germline V gene are MNHEY and SVGAGI. CDR3 protein: CASSKPGGRTGELFF. The CDR3 nucleotides are TGTGCCAGCAGTAAGCCTGGGGGGCGAACCGGGGAGCTGTTTTTT.

The rearrangement joins TRBV7-3 to TRBJ2-1; the D gene is possibly TRBD1 (6 bases). V was shortened by 1 base and J by 2 bases, with 12 bases between the two germline ends. CDR3 length equals 16 residues. CDR1 is SGHTA and CDR2 is FQGTGA in the germline V gene. CDR3 sequence reads: CASSLRQGRPYNEQFF. CDR3 bases: TGTGCCAGCAGCTTAAGGCAGGGGCGCCCCTACAATGAGCAGTTCTTC.

V gene TRBV14 combines with J gene TRBJ1-5; D gene unclear. Trimming removed 4 bases from V and 0 bases from J, with 13 bases in between. Germline CDR1 and CDR2: SGHDN and FVKESK. This CDR3 is 16 amino acids long. CDR3 DNA sequence: TGTGCCAGCAGCCCTATAAACCAGTATAGCAATCAGCCCCAGCATTTT. Translated, it gives CASSPINQYSNQPQHF. Based on the CDR3 plus reference TRBV14 and TRBJ1-5, the full variable domain is EAGVTQFPSHSVIEKGQTVTLRCDPISGHDNLYWYRRVMGKEIKFLLHFVKESKQDESGMPNNRFLAERTGGTYSTLKVQPAELEDSGVYFCASSPINQYSNQPQHFGDGTRLSIL.

This rearrangement joins TRBV5-4 to TRBJ2-1; D call uncertain. The CDR3 is 14 residues long. Deletions cut 1 base from V and 0 bases from J, with 5 bases between. Germline V gene data show CDR1 as SGHNT and CDR2 as YYREEE (reference sequence). CDR3 loop: CASSLTASYNEQFF. As DNA, the CDR3 is TGTGCCAGCAGCTTGACGGCCTCCTACAATGAGCAGTTCTTC.

The chain couples TRBV6-5 to TRBJ1-2, with a possible D match to TRBD1 (6 bases). CDR1 is MNHEY and CDR2 is SVGAGI in the germline V gene. This CDR3 is built from 13 residues. The V end lost 4 bases, the J end lost 7 bases, and 13 bases lay between the germline ends. The DNA of the CDR3 is TGTGCCAGCAGTTTTTTACAGGGCTCTGGCTACACCTTC. This sequence encodes CASSFLQGSGYTF.

The gene calls are TRBV5-1 and TRBJ1-2; D is uncertain. The V end lost 5 bases, the J end lost 0 bases, and 14 bases lay between the germline ends. Germline lookup yields CDR1 SGHRS and CDR2 YFSETQ. The CDR3 length is 15 residues. CDR3 bases: TGCGCCAGCAGGATCTTGCCAGCCCCTAACTATGGCTACACCTTC. This codes for CASRILPAPNYGYTF.

The chain has TRBV28 and TRBJ2-2; tentative D call: TRBD1 (6 bases). The CDR3 spans 16 residues. V shed 6 bases and J shed 0 bases, with 14 bases lying between them. Germline V gene sequence: CDR1 MDHEN, CDR2 SYDVKM. CDR3 protein: CASSPEWGPNTGELFF. The CDR3 DNA follows: TGTGCCAGCAGCCCCGAGTGGGGGCCGAACACCGGGGAGCTGTTTTTT.